This note documents a single T cell receptor (beta chain) sequence. The CDR3 covers 13 residues. V lost 8 bases and J 4 bases, leaving 14 bases between the germline ends. The V gene's germline CDR1 is SQVTM and CDR2 ANQGSEA. This entry is derived from a study of blood T cell repertoires in COVID-19. Study-level background: Whether acute or convalescent, the COVID-19 samples came from the United States, Italy and Spain.

TCRdb keeps only in-frame clones here, not all; method: immunoSEQ multiplex PCR. The repertoire holds about 44,000 clones, with approximately 90% as singletons. The receptor was derived from a man between 70 and 80 years old with active COVID-19. Sequenced: peripheral blood. The rearrangement links TRBV29-1 to TRBJ2-2, with a weak D call TRBD1 (5 bases). Written as DNA, the CDR3 is TGCAGCACAAACGACAGAAGCACCGGGGAGCTGTTTTTT. Residues: CSTNDRSTGELFF.